The clone carrying this T cell receptor beta chain was observed a few times. Trimming cost V 5 bases and J 5 bases; bases outside gene matches: 7. Looked up from germline, CDR1 is MNHNS and CDR2 is SASEGT. This CDR3 region has 14 residues. This record belongs to a study of response to subunit inactivated influenza vaccine. Each CDR3 protein is one row after TCRdb ran MiXCR on the RT-PCR reads. The sample yields just under 550,000 distinct CDR3 sequences, roughly 25% seen once. This same sample was also part of a study on T cells expressing NK-cell markers. That report notes: Production of TCR beta cDNA relied on 5'RACE template switching with UMIs. According to the study, TCR beta repertoires originated from sorted CD3+CD56+NKG2C+, CD3+CD56+NKG2C- and CD3+CD56-NKG2C+ T cells. Seven donors tested HCMV-seropositive and one tested seronegative among the eight sequenced. About six donors carried dominant NKG2C+ clonotypes that made up roughly 1.0-7.5% of their CD8+ T cells. The CD3+CD56-NKG2C+ fraction of a handful of donors was also led by these clonotypes.

The origin of this receptor is a middle-aged man who received an inactivated influenza vaccine. V gene TRBV6-1 combines with J gene TRBJ2-7; TRBD1 matches at 9 bases. Here the sequenced sample was CD4+ T cells sorted from PBMCs, taken roughly 12 days after vaccination. In DNA, the CDR3 is TGTGCCAGCAGTCGGGGACAGGGATTCCACGAGCAGTACTTC. Residues: CASSRGQGFHEQYF.